The rows below give T cell receptor beta chains drawn from one sample of a study of blood T cell repertoires in COVID-19. The repertoire was sequenced with immunoSEQ multiplex PCR; TCRdb's copy has only in-frame clones and lacks some. This table holds 150,000 or so clones, 70% to 90% found once. Sequencing was done on a sample of PBMCs or T cells enriched from blood (not recorded which). Source of these receptors: a middle-aged man who had recovered from COVID-19. Both conserved end residues are part of each CDR3. The D gene is left open where the match is weak. Only part of the rows carry a size: once, few, many, or a class if the clone is expanded.

clone_size d_call j_call v_call cdr3_aa cdr3_nt
NA NA TRBJ1-5 TRBV19 CASSGETAHQPQHF TGTGCCAGTAGTGGCGAGACAGCCCATCAGCCCCAGCATTTT
few NA TRBJ1-1 TRBV25-1 CASSESGRANTEAFF TGTGCCAGCAGTGAATCTGGCAGGGCTAACACTGAAGCTTTCTTT
NA NA TRBJ1-3 TRBV10-2 CASSDVGSSGNTIYF TGCGCCAGCAGTGATGTGGGGAGCTCTGGAAACACCATATATTTT
NA NA TRBJ1-2 TRBV9 CASSVVSHGYTF TGTGCCAGCAGCGTAGTAAGCCATGGCTACACCTTC
NA TRBD1 TRBJ1-5 TRBV3-1/TRBV3-2 CASSQGTGGVEPQHF TGTGCCAGCAGCCAAGGGACAGGGGGAGTAGAGCCCCAGCATTTT
NA TRBD1 TRBJ2-7 TRBV6-6 CASTEGTVPWGEQYF TGTGCCAGCACCGAGGGGACAGTACCCTGGGGGGAGCAGTACTTC
NA TRBD1 TRBJ2-3 TRBV5-1 CASSLAGRDRPSGSTDTQYF TGCGCCAGCAGCTTGGCCGGCCGGGACAGACCCTCGGGGAGCACAGATACGCAGTATTTT
large TRBD1 TRBJ1-3 TRBV2 CASSAGQAGNTIYF TGTGCCAGCAGCGCGGGACAGGCTGGAAACACCATATATTTT
NA NA TRBJ2-7 TRBV24-1 CATSDLRRDSYEQYF TGTGCCACCAGTGATTTGCGACGGGACTCCTACGAGCAGTACTTC
few NA TRBJ1-5 TRBV13 CASSLGAGARDQPQHF TGTGCCAGCAGCTTAGGGGCAGGGGCGAGGGATCAGCCCCAGCATTTT
NA NA TRBJ1-1 TRBV5-1 CASSLEGAYTEAFF TGCGCCAGCAGCTTGGAAGGGGCCTACACTGAAGCTTTCTTT
NA TRBD1 TRBJ1-1 TRBV5-1 CASSSRGLGNTEAFF TGCGCCAGCAGCTCCAGGGGGCTCGGGAACACTGAAGCTTTCTTT
NA TRBD1 TRBJ2-6 TRBV28 CASGTGGSGANVLTF TGTGCCAGCGGGACAGGGGGCAGTGGGGCCAACGTCCTGACTTTC
NA NA TRBJ1-5 TRBV3-1/TRBV3-2 CASSQGLGSQPQHF TGTGCCAGCAGCCAAGGTCTAGGCTCTCAGCCCCAGCATTTT
NA TRBD2 TRBJ2-1 TRBV27 CASSGGLAGDNEQFF TGTGCCAGCTCTGGGGGACTAGCGGGGGACAATGAGCAGTTCTTC
NA NA TRBJ2-1 TRBV11-2 CASSRPGSGRRYNEQFF TGTGCCAGCAGCCGCCCCGGGAGCGGGCGGCGGTACAATGAGCAGTTCTTC
NA TRBD1 TRBJ1-6 TRBV2 CASRWDRSDSPLHF TGTGCCAGCAGATGGGACAGGTCTGATTCACCCCTCCACTTT
NA NA TRBJ1-1 TRBV7-3 CASSLEGKNTEAFF TGTGCCAGCAGCTTAGAGGGAAAGAACACTGAAGCTTTCTTT
once TRBD1 TRBJ1-3 TRBV19 CASTGQGAQGSGNTIYF TGTGCCAGTACGGGACAGGGGGCGCAGGGCTCTGGAAACACCATATATTTT
NA TRBD1 TRBJ2-1 TRBV7-9 CASSLAGTAYNEQFF TGTGCCAGCAGTTTAGCCGGGACAGCCTACAATGAGCAGTTCTTC
few TRBD1 TRBJ1-5 TRBV2 CASSQQTGAHLGGNQPQHF TGTGCCAGCAGCCAACAAACAGGGGCCCATTTAGGGGGCAATCAGCCCCAGCATTTT